The T cell receptor (beta chain) described here comes from a study of blood T cell repertoires in COVID-19. Background on the study: PBMCs, B-cell-depleted T cells, or T cells were the source of the cDNA or gDNA that made up the material.

V lost 1 base and J 3 bases, leaving 12 bases between the germline ends. The germline gives CDR1 LNHDA, CDR2 SQIVND (reference sequence). The length of the CDR3 is 15 residues. In the study's own analysis: The assay estimated nucleated cells by amplifying reference gene primers. Method: immunoSEQ multiplex PCR; TCRdb's copy keeps in-frame clones and lacks some. The V and J calls and clone size are taken from that table; D and trimming were inferred from the DNA. Of more than 45,000 clones in the sample, more than 75% are singletons; the top ten hold roughly 15%. The sequencing sample was made of peripheral blood. This receptor was obtained from a man aged 60 to 69 with active or convalescent COVID-19. The chain employs TRBV19 and TRBJ1-2, with TRBD1 as a possible D gene (5 bases). For the CDR3, the DNA is TGTGCCAGTAGTATAGCGGTTACAGGCGACTATGGCTACACCTTC. It specifies CASSIAVTGDYGYTF.